This is a list of T cell receptor beta chains from one sample in a study of blood T cells in healthy people across ages. Each CDR3 protein gets one entry after TCRdb re-called the 5' RACE reads with MiXCR. The sample consists of 1,300,000 or so distinct CDR3 sequences, roughly 64% of them appearing once. The sequenced sample consisted of blood. Receptor source: a man aged 18 to 30 in good health. The conserved cysteine and the conserved F or W are not part of the CDR3 here. Only part of the rows carry a size: once, few, many, or a class if the clone is expanded.

TRBV7-9	TRBJ1-2	-	ASSIHGTDVNYGYT
TRBV15	TRBJ2-1	-	ATSPRWGNEQF
TRBV6-2/TRBV6-3	TRBJ1-2	-	VSSRPPGYDNYGYT
TRBV6-5	TRBJ2-7	-	ASRGTGTPMYEQY
TRBV4-1	TRBJ2-7	few	ASSQEGNEQY
TRBV29-1	TRBJ2-7	many	SVEDVGSSYEQY
TRBV5-5	TRBJ2-2	-	ASSLRTQEDTGELF
TRBV4-3	TRBJ2-7	-	ASSPYIDRDYEQY
TRBV12-3/TRBV12-4	TRBJ2-5	few	ASRLLGKETQY
TRBV29-1	TRBJ2-4	-	SVDGDRQSGETQY
TRBV6-2/TRBV6-3	TRBJ2-7	-	ASTDGGLGQY